The 29 T cell receptor beta chains below all came from one sample that was sequenced in a study of blood T cell repertoires in COVID-19. Produced via immunoSEQ multiplex PCR; TCRdb's table is partial and in-frame only. Here the sample spans approximately 200,000 clones, 84% being singletons. The sample consisted of peripheral blood. Receptors were obtained from a woman in her fifties or sixties who had recovered from COVID-19.

This chain connects TRBV10-3 to TRBJ1-1, with 9 bases that match TRBD1. The CDR3 consists of 12 residues. CDR1 ENHRY and CDR2 SYGVKD come from the germline V gene. V dropped 10 bases and J dropped 10; count of bases not matched to a gene: 10. CDR3 coding DNA: TGTGCCACCTCCCCTCGGACAGGGGTAGCTTTCTTT. The encoded protein is CATSPRTGVAFF.

V is TRBV4-1 and J is TRBJ2-3, with 7 bases that match TRBD2. This CDR3 is built from 18 residues. The ends lost 1 base at V and 7 bases at J; junction bases unmatched: 17. Looked up from germline, CDR1 is MGHRA and CDR2 is YSYEKL. The DNA for the CDR3 is TGCGCCAGCAGCCAAGGTGGTTTTCTTGGACTAGGGAATCATACGCAGTATTTT. Its translation: CASSQGGFLGLGNHTQYF.

V gene TRBV2 combines with J gene TRBJ2-7; maybe TRBD1 (6 bases). Trimming removed 8 bases from V and 0 bases from J, with 14 bases in between. The CDR3 length is 14 residues. CDR1 is SNHLY, CDR2 FYNNEI, per germline. CDR3 nucleotides: TGTGCCAGCGGTTCACAGGGCCTCTCCTACGAGCAGTACTTC. Amino acid sequence: CASGSQGLSYEQYF.

This chain joins TRBV27 and TRBJ2-1; the match to TRBD1 covers 9 bases. The germline gives CDR1 MNHEY, CDR2 SMNVEV (reference sequence). J lost 6 bases, V lost 5 bases, and 5 bases had no gene match. CDR3 length: 14 amino acids. This CDR3 is CASSIGTGRNEQFF. CDR3 in DNA: TGTGCCAGCAGTATAGGGACAGGGCGCAATGAGCAGTTCTTC.

The chain recombines TRBV30 with TRBJ1-3; the D is unclear. CDR3 length: 11 amino acids. V was trimmed by 4 bases and J by 4 bases, leaving 5 bases between them. Per germline, CDR1 GTSNPN and CDR2 SVGIG (reference sequence). The CDR3 DNA follows: TGTGCCTGGACCGGGGGAAACACCATATATTTT. Amino acid sequence: CAWTGGNTIYF.

This clone was seen a handful of times. The rearrangement uses TRBV6-6 and TRBJ1-6, with 8 nucleotides matching TRBD1. This CDR3 is 16 amino acids long. In germline, CDR1 is MNHNY, CDR2 SVGAGI (reference sequence). V lost 8 bases and J lost 9; bases outside the gene matches: 15. The chain's CDR3 is CASRPDRVFFSSPLHF. DNA for the CDR3: TGTGCCAGCCGGCCGGACAGGGTTTTCTTTAGTTCACCCCTCCACTTT.

The chain is built from TRBV4-2 and TRBJ2-1; TRBD2 matches 10 bases. This CDR3 is 15 amino acids long. Germline assignment: CDR1 LGHNA and CDR2 YNFKEQ. V lost 4 bases to trimming and J lost 4 bases; unmatched junction nucleotides: 4. The CDR3 spells CASSLSGGEYNEQFF. The CDR3 DNA follows: TGTGCCAGCAGCCTCAGCGGGGGGGAATACAATGAGCAGTTCTTC.

V gene TRBV5-1 combines with J gene TRBJ1-2; TRBD1 matches at 10 bases. In germline, CDR1 is SGHRS, CDR2 YFSETQ. V shed 6 bases, J shed 2 bases, and the junction held 4 bases outside the gene matches. The CDR3 has 14 amino acids. CDR3 loop: CASTPGQGNYGYTF. The CDR3, as DNA: TGCGCCAGCACCCCGGGACAGGGGAACTATGGCTACACCTTC.

The chain carries TRBV4-1 and TRBJ1-4; D is undetermined. The CDR3 is made up of 15 amino acids. In germline, CDR1 is MGHRA, CDR2 YSYEKL. With 4 bases removed from V and 3 bases from J, the gap between germline ends came to 12 bases. As DNA, the CDR3 is TGCGCCAGCAGCCCGTTGGGCTTGCCTAATGAAAAACTGTTTTTT. It translates to CASSPLGLPNEKLFF.

The rearrangement joins TRBV5-1 to TRBJ1-2, with 8 bases fitting TRBD1. Germline-derived CDR1 and CDR2 are SGHRS and YFSETQ. V dropped 2 bases and J dropped 7; count of bases not matched to a gene: 19. The CDR3 has 18 amino acids. Here the CDR3 DNA reads TGCGCCAGCAGCTTCTTTCGGTGGCGGACAGGGTTAAAAGGTGGCTACACCTTC. This sequence encodes CASSFFRWRTGLKGGYTF.

This sequence joins TRBV9 and TRBJ2-1; 10 nucleotides align to TRBD2. Losses at the gene ends were 4 bases for V and 5 bases for J; bases not matched to a gene: 6. The CDR3 covers 15 residues. Looked up from germline, CDR1 is SGDLS and CDR2 is YYNGEE. The chain's CDR3 is CASSKERGGDNEQFF. The DNA of the CDR3 is TGTGCCAGCAGCAAGGAGCGGGGGGGCGACAATGAGCAGTTCTTC.

This sequence joins TRBV7-3 and TRBJ2-1; maybe TRBD2 (6 bases). V shed 5 bases and J shed 8 bases, with 13 bases lying between them. This CDR3 has 13 residues. Germline loops: CDR1 SGHTA, CDR2 FQGTGA. CDR3 in DNA: TGTGCCAGCAGCGCGGGACTCCCACATGAGCAGTTCTTC. Its protein product is CASSAGLPHEQFF.

The rearrangement links TRBV6-5 to TRBJ2-3; 8 nucleotides agree with TRBD2. This CDR3 comprises 13 residues. V lost 6 bases and J lost 7; bases outside the gene matches: 6. Per the germline V gene, CDR1 is MNHEY and CDR2 is SVGAGI. DNA of the CDR3: TGTGCCAGCAGCGGGGGGGCGGGGTATACGCAGTATTTT. It yields the protein CASSGGAGYTQYF.

The chain recombines TRBV19 with TRBJ1-6, with 7 bases identical to TRBD1. There are 14 residues in the CDR3. V trimming: 4 bases; J trimming: 6 bases; junction bases outside the gene matches: 3. Germline assignment: CDR1 LNHDA and CDR2 SQIVND (reference sequence). Written as DNA, the CDR3 is TGTGCCAGTAGTAGGGGACAGCCTAATTCACCCCTCCACTTT. Residues: CASSRGQPNSPLHF.

The genes are TRBV6-5 and TRBJ1-1, with unresolved D. CDR1 is MNHEY, CDR2 SVGAGI, per germline. The CDR3 totals 14 residues. Trimming pared 6 bases from V and 1 base from J, leaving 12 bases between. The CDR3 loop is CASRSEWANTEAFF. For the CDR3, the DNA is TGTGCCAGCAGATCCGAATGGGCGAACACTGAAGCTTTCTTT.

The J gene is TRBJ2-3, the V gene TRBV29-1; 7 nucleotides match TRBD2. The J segment lost 2 bases and the V segment lost 3 bases, leaving 17 bases of the junction unmatched. This CDR3 has 18 residues. The germline CDR1 and CDR2 sequences are SQVTM and ANQGSEA. DNA for the CDR3: TGCAGCGTTGACGGTGTGCGGGGGTCCTTCTTCGTCACAGATACGCAGTATTTT. It yields the protein CSVDGVRGSFFVTDTQYF.

The chain joins TRBV5-6 to TRBJ2-2, with 11 bases identical to TRBD2. In germline, CDR1 is SGHDT, CDR2 YYEEEE. CDR3 size: 16 residues. V lost 4 bases and J lost 4; bases outside the gene matches: 6. The DNA for the CDR3 is TGTGCCAGCAGCCTGGGACTAGCGGAGGTCACCGGGGAGCTGTTTTTT. Protein: CASSLGLAEVTGELFF.

The V and J genes are TRBV5-4 and TRBJ2-7, with 7 bases aligning to TRBD2. The CDR3 is 15 residues long. Looked up from germline, CDR1 is SGHNT and CDR2 is YYREEE (reference sequence). The trim removed 4 bases at V and 2 bases at J, leaving 9 bases unmatched. CDR3 region: CASSTGLGWAYEQYF. CDR3 bases: TGTGCCAGCAGCACAGGACTAGGCTGGGCCTACGAGCAGTACTTC.

This chain connects TRBV5-1 to TRBJ2-5; 7 nucleotides align to TRBD2. J lost 0 bases, V lost 0 bases, and 8 bases had no gene match. This CDR3 contains 17 residues. CDR1 is SGHRS, CDR2 YFSETQ, per germline. DNA for the CDR3: TGCGCCAGCAGCTTGGGCTCCAGCGGGGCGTACCAAGAGACCCAGTACTTC. This codes for CASSLGSSGAYQETQYF.

The rearrangement uses TRBV29-1 and TRBJ1-2; D ambiguous. V was pared by 2 bases and J by 2 bases, with 6 bases between. The CDR3 extends over 12 amino acids. Germline loops: CDR1 SQVTM, CDR2 ANQGSEA. The CDR3 region is CSVENKNYGYTF. The CDR3 DNA reads TGCAGCGTTGAAAACAAGAACTATGGCTACACCTTC.

The chain recombines TRBV30 with TRBJ2-1; TRBD2 agrees at 12 bases. V lost 2 bases and J lost 5; bases outside the gene matches: 7. Looked up from germline, CDR1 is GTSNPN and CDR2 is SVGIG (reference sequence). The CDR3 extends over 16 amino acids. The CDR3 DNA reads TGTGCCTGGAGTACTAGCGGGGGGTTCGCCAACAATGAGCAGTTCTTC. This sequence encodes CAWSTSGGFANNEQFF.

The chain is built from TRBV4-1 and TRBJ2-5; 7 nucleotides match TRBD2. CDR1 MGHRA and CDR2 YSYEKL come from the germline V gene. The CDR3 contains 16 residues. J gave up 4 bases and V 5 bases, and 13 bases lay outside the gene matches. The CDR3 sequence is CASSGQPGLGGETQYF. The CDR3, as DNA: TGCGCCAGCAGCGGACAACCAGGACTAGGCGGAGAGACCCAGTACTTC.

This chain uses TRBV2 with TRBJ1-1, with TRBD1 as a possible D gene (5 bases). Deletions cut 4 bases from V and 5 bases from J, with 11 bases between. Germline lookup yields CDR1 SNHLY and CDR2 FYNNEI. This CDR3 is built from 13 residues. Here the CDR3 reads CASSGQGLTEAFF. The CDR3 DNA is TGTGCCAGCAGTGGTCAGGGTTTGACTGAAGCTTTCTTT.

For the CDR3, the DNA is TGTGCCAGCATGATACAGGCGGAAGAGACCCAGTACTTC. It specifies CASMIQAEETQYF. This sequence joins TRBV2 and TRBJ2-5; D possibly corresponds to TRBD1 (5 bases). Germline CDR1 and CDR2: SNHLY and FYNNEI. The CDR3 is made up of 13 amino acids. The V gene lost 7 bases and the J gene lost 3 bases, with 12 bases spanning the gap.

J is TRBJ1-5 and V is TRBV4-1; 11 bases fit TRBD1. The germline V gene has CDR1 MGHRA and CDR2 YSYEKL. Trimming removed 0 bases from V and 6 bases from J; junction bases left unmatched: 10. This CDR3 region has 18 residues. Written as DNA, the CDR3 is TGCGCCAGCAGCCAAGAGGCGGGACAGGGGGTTGGGGTTCAGCCCCAGCATTTT. It codes for CASSQEAGQGVGVQPQHF.

The genes are TRBV30 and TRBJ1-2, with D hard to call. The CDR3 covers 12 residues. The germline gives CDR1 GTSNPN, CDR2 SVGIG (reference sequence). Trimming left V 8 bases short and J 4 bases short, with 14 bases between. The CDR3 region is CARRDGGYGYTF. CDR3 nucleotide sequence: TGTGCCCGCCGGGATGGAGGCTATGGCTACACCTTC.

This clone showed up just once. Within the sample, other DNA sequences also encode this same CDR3. The rearrangement uses TRBV5-1 and TRBJ2-2; D gene unclear. The CDR3 runs to 14 residues. Trimming removed 0 bases from V and 1 base from J, with 4 bases in between. Germline-derived CDR1 and CDR2 are SGHRS and YFSETQ. The CDR3 here is CASSLGQNTGELFF. The CDR3 region has the DNA TGCGCCAGCAGCTTGGGGCAGAACACCGGGGAGCTGTTTTTT.

The gene calls are TRBV18 and TRBJ2-2; 12 nucleotides align to TRBD1. V was clipped by 0 bases and J by 7 bases; unmatched bases: 6. Germline V gene data show CDR1 as KGHSH and CDR2 as LQKENI. The CDR3 loop spans 17 amino acids. CDR3 in amino acids: CASSPPPGQGAIGELFF. As DNA, the CDR3 is TGTGCCAGCTCACCACCGCCGGGACAGGGGGCTATCGGGGAGCTGTTTTTT.

This clone was detected only once. The chain joins TRBV15 to TRBJ2-1; no clear D. Germline-derived CDR1 and CDR2 are LNHNV and YYDKDF (reference sequence). The CDR3 loop spans 14 amino acids. CDR3 sequence: CATALGSSYNEQFF. As DNA, the CDR3 is TGTGCTACAGCTTTAGGAAGCTCCTACAATGAGCAGTTCTTC.